The entry that follows covers one T cell receptor beta chain sequence. Its antigen is unidentified. The CDR3 has 15 residues. CDR1 is SGHDN and CDR2 is FVKESK in the germline V gene. The V end lost 1 base, the J end lost 8 bases, and 12 bases lay between the germline ends. This sample is part of a study of T cell responses to AZD1222 COVID-19 vaccine. Findings of the study overall: Repertoires were collected only later (after the peak T cell response had occurred).

The data were produced by immunoSEQ multiplex PCR, yet TCRdb's version contains in-frame clones alone and is incomplete. The sample lists roughly 200,000 clones, approximately 86% occurring once. Source: peripheral blood, taken on day 0 of AZD1222 vaccination. V gene TRBV14 combines with J gene TRBJ1-6; possible D gene TRBD1, 6 bases. This TCR came from an adult in good health. The CDR3 reads CASSQGPGADSPLHF. In DNA, the CDR3 is TGTGCCAGCAGCCAAGGCCCGGGGGCAGATTCACCCCTCCACTTT.